Each of the 2 T cell receptor beta chains below was sequenced from the same sample in a study of cytomegalovirus exposure and HLA in healthy donors. This PCR relied on a set of 60 Vbeta primers and 13 Jbeta primers. The assay was immunoSEQ multiplex PCR, and TCRdb's table has in-frame clones only and misses some. The sample includes roughly 27,000 clones. The sequencing input was PBMCs. These receptors were taken from a young man in good health and CMV-seronegative.

The V call is TRBV6-1, the J call TRBJ2-4, with a tentative D call TRBD2 (5 bases). CDR3 length: 14 residues. The V end lost 4 bases, the J end lost 6 bases, and 13 bases lay between the germline ends. Germline CDR1 MNHNS, CDR2 SASEGT. CDR3 amino acids: CASSALVPRNIQYF. In DNA, the CDR3 is TGTGCCAGCAGTGCACTAGTGCCAAGAAACATTCAGTACTTC.

For the CDR3, the DNA is TGTGCCAGCAGCTCGAGCGGGAACACTGAAGCTTTCTTT. Protein product: CASSSSGNTEAFF. J is TRBJ1-1 and V is TRBV11-2; no clear D gene. The V and J ends lost 4 bases and 1 base respectively, with 7 bases between them. The CDR3 has 13 amino acids. CDR1 is SGHAT and CDR2 is FQNNGV in the germline V gene.